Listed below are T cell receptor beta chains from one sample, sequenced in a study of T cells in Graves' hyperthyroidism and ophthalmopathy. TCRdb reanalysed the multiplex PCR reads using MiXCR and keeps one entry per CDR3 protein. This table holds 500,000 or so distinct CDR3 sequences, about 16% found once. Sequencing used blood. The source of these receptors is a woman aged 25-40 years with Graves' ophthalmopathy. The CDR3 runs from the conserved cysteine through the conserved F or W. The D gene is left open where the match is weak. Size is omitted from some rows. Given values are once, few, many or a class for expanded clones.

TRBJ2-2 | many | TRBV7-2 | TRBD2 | CASSRRGAGELFF | TGTGCCAGCAGCCGCCGGGGGGCCGGGGAGCTGTTTTTT
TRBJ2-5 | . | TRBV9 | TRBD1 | CASSVATGQGGETQYF | TGTGCCAGCAGCGTAGCTACTGGACAGGGGGGGGAGACCCAGTACTTC
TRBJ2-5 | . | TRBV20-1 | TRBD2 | CSASTGRVQETQYF | TGCAGTGCTTCGACGGGGAGGGTCCAAGAGACCCAGTACTTC
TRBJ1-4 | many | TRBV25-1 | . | CASSENTGSNEKLFF | TGTGCCAGCAGTGAGAACACAGGGTCTAATGAAAAACTGTTTTTT
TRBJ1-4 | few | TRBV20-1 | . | CSASVTGANEKLFF | TGCAGTGCCAGCGTGACAGGCGCGAATGAAAAACTGTTTTTT
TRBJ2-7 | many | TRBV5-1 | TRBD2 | CASSLGLAGVDEQYF | TGCGCCAGCAGCCTGGGACTAGCGGGAGTTGACGAGCAGTACTTC
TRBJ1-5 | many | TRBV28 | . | CASSLEAGVINQPQHF | TGTGCCAGCAGTTTGGAGGCAGGGGTTATTAATCAGCCCCAGCATTTT
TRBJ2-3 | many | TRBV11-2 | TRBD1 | CASSPHTGGTDTQYF | TGTGCCAGCAGCCCGCACACAGGGGGGACAGATACGCAGTATTTT
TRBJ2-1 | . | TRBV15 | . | CATSRDSHAEQFF | TGTGCCACCAGCAGGGACAGCCATGCTGAGCAGTTCTTC
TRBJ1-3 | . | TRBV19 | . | CASNPQGTIYF | TGTGCCAGCAATCCTCAAGGCACCATATATTTT
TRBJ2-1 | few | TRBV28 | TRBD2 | CASSISGRALYNEQFF | TGTGCCAGCAGTATTAGCGGGAGGGCCCTTTACAATGAGCAGTTCTTC
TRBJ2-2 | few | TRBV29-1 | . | CSVAVGELFF | TGCAGCGTTGCGGTTGGGGAGCTGTTTTTT
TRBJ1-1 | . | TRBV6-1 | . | CASSAWTVNTEAFF | TGTGCCAGCAGTGCCTGGACGGTGAACACTGAAGCTTTCTTT
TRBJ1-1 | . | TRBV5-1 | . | CASSIPGSEAFF | TGCGCCAGCAGCATTCCAGGCAGTGAAGCTTTCTTT
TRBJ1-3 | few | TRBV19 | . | CASTRGSSGNTIYF | TGTGCCAGTACCCGGGGGAGCTCTGGAAACACCATATATTTT
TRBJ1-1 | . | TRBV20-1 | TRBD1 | CSARPPYRGRDEAFF | TGCAGTGCTAGGCCCCCGTACAGGGGAAGGGATGAAGCTTTCTTT
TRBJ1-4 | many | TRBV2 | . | CASSYRNEKLFF | TGTGCCAGCAGTTACAGGAATGAAAAACTGTTTTTT
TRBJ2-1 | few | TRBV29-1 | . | CSAAGEEQFF | TGCAGCGCCGCAGGGGAGGAGCAGTTCTTC
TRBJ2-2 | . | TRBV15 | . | CATSRAVGELFF | TGTGCCACCAGCAGAGCGGTCGGGGAGCTGTTTTTT
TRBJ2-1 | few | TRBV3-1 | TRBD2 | CASSQYLVSGRGYNEQFF | TGTGCCAGCAGCCAATACCTAGTAAGCGGGAGGGGGTACAATGAGCAGTTCTTC
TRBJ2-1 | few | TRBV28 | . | CASRYHNEQFF | TGTGCCAGCAGGTATCACAATGAGCAGTTCTTC
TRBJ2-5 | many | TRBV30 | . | CAWRGGVPGETQYF | TGTGCCTGGAGGGGGGGCGTCCCTGGGGAGACCCAGTACTTC
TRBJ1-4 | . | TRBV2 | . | CASLPDAALWREKLFF | TGTGCCAGCCTGCCAGATGCAGCATTGTGGCGTGAAAAACTGTTTTTT
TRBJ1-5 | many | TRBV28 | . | CASSPGGRVKPQHF | TGTGCCAGCAGTCCGGGCGGGAGGGTGAAGCCCCAGCATTTT
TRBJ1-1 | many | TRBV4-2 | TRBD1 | CASSHPQGPRVTEAFF | TGTGCCAGCAGCCACCCACAGGGGCCGCGCGTTACTGAAGCTTTCTTT
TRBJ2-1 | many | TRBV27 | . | CASSLAAGNEQFF | TGTGCCAGCAGTTTAGCAGCAGGAAATGAGCAGTTCTTC
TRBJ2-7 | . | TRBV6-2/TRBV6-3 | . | CASSYSSNYEQYF | TGTGCCAGCAGTTACTCTAGCAACTACGAGCAGTACTTC
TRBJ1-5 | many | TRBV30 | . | CAWSGLRAGSGQPQHF | TGTGCCTGGAGTGGCCTGCGGGCAGGGTCGGGGCAGCCCCAGCATTTT
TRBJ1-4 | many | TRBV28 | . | CASSLSQGGGKLFF | TGTGCCAGCAGTTTAAGTCAGGGCGGTGGAAAACTGTTTTTT
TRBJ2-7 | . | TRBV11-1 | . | CASSLASPGLYEQYF | TGTGCCAGCAGCTTAGCTAGCCCTGGACTCTACGAGCAGTACTTC
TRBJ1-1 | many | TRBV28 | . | CATTDTGGTEAFF | TGTGCCACCACCGACACCGGGGGGACTGAAGCTTTCTTT
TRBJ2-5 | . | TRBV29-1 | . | CSVREIQETQYF | TGCAGCGTCCGGGAGATCCAAGAGACCCAGTACTTC
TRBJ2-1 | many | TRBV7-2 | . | CASSSQGAWFF | TGTGCCAGCAGCTCACAGGGTGCATGGTTCTTC
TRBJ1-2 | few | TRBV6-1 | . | CASSPSPDDSRGYTF | TGTGCCAGCAGTCCCTCACCCGATGACAGTAGAGGCTACACCTTC
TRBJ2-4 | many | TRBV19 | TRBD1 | CASSIGTGEKNIQYF | TGTGCCAGTAGTATAGGGACAGGAGAGAAAAACATTCAGTACTTC
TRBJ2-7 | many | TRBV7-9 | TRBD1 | CASSLSDRGDEQYF | TGTGCCAGCAGCTTATCGGACAGGGGCGACGAGCAGTACTTC
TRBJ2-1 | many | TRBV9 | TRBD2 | CASSVDGMDWEGNEQFF | TGTGCCAGCAGCGTAGACGGAATGGACTGGGAGGGCAATGAGCAGTTCTTC
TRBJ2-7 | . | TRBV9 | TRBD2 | CASSVSAGVPHEQYF | TGTGCCAGCAGCGTTTCAGCGGGAGTTCCCCACGAGCAGTACTTC
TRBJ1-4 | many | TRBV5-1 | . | CASSLGTVATNEKLFF | TGCGCCAGCAGCTTGGGGACAGTTGCAACTAATGAAAAACTGTTTTTT
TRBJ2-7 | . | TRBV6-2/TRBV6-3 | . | CASSSPPGTYEQYF | TGTGCCAGCAGTTCCCCCCCCGGGACCTACGAGCAGTACTTC
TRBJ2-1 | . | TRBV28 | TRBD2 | CASTLAGYNEQFF | TGTGCCAGCACACTAGCGGGCTACAATGAGCAGTTCTTC
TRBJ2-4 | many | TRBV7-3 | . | CASSLSPLVNIQYF | TGTGCCAGCAGCTTATCCCCGCTCGTAAACATTCAGTACTTC
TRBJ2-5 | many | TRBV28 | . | CASSRPDGKETQYF | TGTGCCAGCAGTCGCCCCGACGGTAAAGAGACCCAGTACTTC
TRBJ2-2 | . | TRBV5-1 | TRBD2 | CASSRAGLAGGTNTGELFF | TGCGCCAGCAGCCGAGCGGGACTAGCGGGAGGGACGAACACCGGGGAGCTGTTTTTT
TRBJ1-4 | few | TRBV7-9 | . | CASRPGHNEKLFF | TGTGCCAGCAGGCCGGGACATAATGAAAAACTGTTTTTT
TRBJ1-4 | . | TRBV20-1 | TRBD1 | CPPLGTDEKLFF | TGCCCTCCCTTAGGGACAGATGAAAAACTGTTTTTT